This passage covers 8 T cell receptor beta chains from one sample sequenced in a study of T cell responses to AZD1222 COVID-19 vaccine. Clones were sequenced by immunoSEQ multiplex PCR, and TCRdb holds only the in-frame ones, with some missing. This table has approximately 160,000 clones, more than 70% appearing once. The sequencing here drew on peripheral blood, taken on day 0 of AZD1222 vaccination. The receptors derive from an adult in good health.

V is TRBV6-2 or TRBV6-3 and J is TRBJ1-1, with TRBD1 as a possible D gene (5 bases). The CDR3 runs 14 residues. The germline CDR1 and CDR2 sequences are MNHEY and SVGEGT. Deletions cut 4 bases from V and 4 bases from J, with 13 bases between. The CDR3 DNA follows: TGTGCCAGCAGTTTTCAGGGTTCCAGCACTGAAGCTTTCTTT. Encoded protein: CASSFQGSSTEAFF.

This chain links TRBV29-1 with TRBJ2-3; 7 bases are shared with TRBD1. With 4 bases clipped from V and 6 bases from J, the junction kept 10 bases outside the gene matches. The CDR3 runs to 14 residues. Germline V CDR1 and CDR2: SQVTM, ANQGSEA. The CDR3 DNA follows: TGCAGCGTTGTGCCTAACACAGGGGTTGATACGCAGTATTTT. It codes for CSVVPNTGVDTQYF.

J is TRBJ1-5 and V is TRBV20-1; D unresolved. Trimming shortened V by 3 bases and J by 0 bases, and 9 bases separated the two germline ends. This CDR3 is built from 14 residues. Germline V CDR1 and CDR2: DFQATT, SNEGSKA (reference sequence). The DNA for the CDR3 is TGCAGTGCTAGTGGCAGCGATAGCAATCAGCCCCAGCATTTT. It yields the protein CSASGSDSNQPQHF.

J is TRBJ1-5 and V is TRBV28; unclear D gene. The CDR3 runs 11 residues. The ends were cut back, 6 bases at V and 4 bases at J, with 4 bases in the middle. Per germline, CDR1 MDHEN and CDR2 SYDVKM. The CDR3 DNA is TGTGCCAGCAGCCCTAATCAGCCCCAGCATTTT. This translates into CASSPNQPQHF.

The chain recombines TRBV7-2 with TRBJ1-1, with D unresolved. This CDR3 is 13 amino acids long. Per the germline V gene, CDR1 is SGHTA and CDR2 is FQGNSA. V was cut by 6 bases and J by 2 bases, with 10 bases left in between. The CDR3 DNA reads as TGTGCCAGCAGGAAGACGTTCAACACTGAAGCTTTCTTT. This gives the protein CASRKTFNTEAFF.

The rearrangement links TRBV3-1 (or the pseudogene TRBV3-2) to TRBJ2-5; the match to TRBD2 covers 7 bases. Germline trimming cut 5 bases from V and 4 bases from J; bases unmatched to any gene: 4. The CDR3 loop spans 13 amino acids. The germline CDR1 and CDR2 sequences are LGHDT and YNNKEL (reference sequence). CDR3 region: CASSFPGGETQYF. The CDR3, as DNA: TGTGCCAGCAGCTTCCCGGGAGGAGAGACCCAGTACTTC.

The chain is built from TRBV28 and TRBJ1-5; perhaps TRBD1 as D (5 bases). The germline V and J ends were trimmed by 7 bases and 3 bases, with 13 bases remaining between them. Germline V gene data show CDR1 as MDHEN and CDR2 as SYDVKM. This CDR3 is built from 14 residues. The CDR3 region is CASIHGGVNQPQHF. CDR3 nucleotide sequence: TGTGCCAGCATTCATGGGGGGGTCAATCAGCCCCAGCATTTT.

The V and J genes are TRBV12-5 and TRBJ1-1, with D unresolved. Per the germline V gene, CDR1 is LGHNT and CDR2 is FRNRAP. This CDR3 contains 12 residues. Trimming cost V 6 bases and J 3 bases, with 8 bases left between them. CDR3 DNA: TGTGCTAGTGGCCCCGATGACACTGAAGCTTTCTTT. It yields the protein CASGPDDTEAFF. Using reference TRBV12-5 and TRBJ1-1 for the parts outside the CDR3, the full variable domain is DARVTQTPRHKVTEMGQEVTMRCQPILGHNTVFWYRQTMMQGLELLAYFRNRAPLDDSGMPKDRFSAEMPDATLATLKIQPSEPRDSAVYFCASGPDDTEAFFGQGTRLTVV.